This T cell receptor beta chain was profiled in a study of shared clonotypes between healthy human individuals. Study-level findings and limits: Generation of non-shared clonotypes was less probable than generation of clonotypes shared by all four donors.

Sequencing was at deep level. Clones were sequenced by immunoSEQ multiplex PCR, and TCRdb holds only the in-frame ones, with some missing. The table includes about 1,800,000 clones, approximately 94% detected once. In the naive CD8 group, cells lacked CD45RO and were positively selected for CCR7, so terminally differentiated effector memory CD45RA+ cells were left out. Germline V gives CDR1 MNHEY, CDR2 SMNVEV (reference sequence). The CDR3 extends over 15 amino acids. V shed 0 bases and J shed 4 bases, with 12 bases lying between them. Concerning this clone: Its antigen is not identified.

The TCR originated in a man younger than 35 in good health. The sequenced sample was naive CD8+ T cells sorted from blood. The chain recombines TRBV27 with TRBJ1-1, with D unresolved. The CDR3 is CASSLSGSDGTEAFF. The CDR3 DNA follows: TGTGCCAGCAGTTTATCAGGGAGTGACGGCACTGAAGCTTTCTTT.